The present T cell receptor (beta chain) was sequenced within a study of tumor-infiltrating lymphocytes in primary liver carcinoma. Study-wide background: Cases comprised patients with primary liver carcinoma who received surgical resection. Stage T1-T3 N0M0 tumors measured about 4.2 to 10 cm at most. Regarding the study as a whole: Blood fell significantly below tumors in its top-250-clone fraction (p = 0.039). Tumor-adjacent and tumor-blood pairs displayed less overlap than did pairs of tumor regions.

A remark on this clonotype: The antigen remains unidentified.

The researchers obtained blood RNA from unsorted whole blood and also extracted germline DNA. V lost 6 bases to trimming and J lost 3 bases, with 10 bases between them. The CDR3 totals 13 residues. Germline CDR1 MGHRA, CDR2 YSYEKL. A primer in the constant region served to generate TCR beta cDNA from 450 to 600 ng of total RNA. The TCR beta library was amplified through three nested multiplex PCR rounds in a modified ARM-PCR procedure. Use of TRBV1-TRBV30 forward primers with a C-beta reverse primer characterized the first two PCR rounds, which lasted around 9 cycles each. TCRdb reprocessed the multiplex PCR reads via MiXCR and lists one record per CDR3 protein. This table has some 180,000 distinct CDR3 sequences, over 50% appearing once.

The genes are TRBV4-1 and TRBJ2-3; D is perhaps TRBD1 (5 bases). The sequenced material came from peripheral blood. This sequence was found in a man aged 35 to 55 with primary liver carcinoma and hepatitis B virus infection. The CDR3 loop reads CASREQGTDTQYF. The CDR3 coding sequence is TGCGCCAGCAGGGAGCAGGGAACAGATACGCAGTATTTT.